There are many counts of the clone carrying this T cell receptor (beta chain). Germline CDR1 and CDR2: SGHDN and FVKESK. CDR3 size: 16 residues. Trimming took off 2 bases at V and 4 bases at J, with 17 bases between the two ends. The CDR3 regions of TCR beta were amplified from RNA transcripts. The TCR CDR3 was amplified in a first-round RT-PCR using the HTBI primer set. TCRdb processed the multiplex PCR reads anew with MiXCR; each CDR3 protein has one entry. The data hold roughly 250,000 distinct CDR3 sequences, with about 15% observed a single time. This sample was included in a study of T cells in Graves' hyperthyroidism and ophthalmopathy.

This sequence originates from a woman younger than 35 with Graves' ophthalmopathy. V gene TRBV14 combines with J gene TRBJ2-5, with a tentative D call TRBD1 (7 bases). The sequenced sample was blood. DNA of the CDR3: TGTGCCAGCAGCCAATCTTGGAGGGGGCGTCGAGAGACCCAGTACTTC. Translation: CASSQSWRGRRETQYF.